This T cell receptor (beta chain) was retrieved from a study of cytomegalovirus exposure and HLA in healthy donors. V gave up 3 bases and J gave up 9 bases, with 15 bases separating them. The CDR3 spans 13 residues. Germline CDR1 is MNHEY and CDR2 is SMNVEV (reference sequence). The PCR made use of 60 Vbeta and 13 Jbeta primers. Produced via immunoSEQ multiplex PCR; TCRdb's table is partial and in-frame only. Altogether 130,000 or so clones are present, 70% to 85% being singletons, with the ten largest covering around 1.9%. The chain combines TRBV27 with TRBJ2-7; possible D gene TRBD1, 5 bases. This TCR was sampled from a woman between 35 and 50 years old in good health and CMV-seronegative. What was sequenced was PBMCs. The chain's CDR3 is CASSFTGPGLQYF. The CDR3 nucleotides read TGTGCCAGCAGTTTTACAGGCCCTGGCTTGCAGTACTTC.